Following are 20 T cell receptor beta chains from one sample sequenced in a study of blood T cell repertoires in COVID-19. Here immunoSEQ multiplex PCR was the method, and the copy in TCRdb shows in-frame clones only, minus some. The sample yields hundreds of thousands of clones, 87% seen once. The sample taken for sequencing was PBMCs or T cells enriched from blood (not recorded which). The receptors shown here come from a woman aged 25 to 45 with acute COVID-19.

The CDR3 coding sequence is TGTGCCAGCGCCCGGACAGCCTCCTACGAGCAGTACTTC. This codes for CASARTASYEQYF. This sequence joins TRBV7-8 and TRBJ2-7, with TRBD1 as a possible D gene (6 bases). Trimming took 8 bases from V and 0 from J, leaving 11 bases between them. CDR1 is SGHVS, CDR2 FQNEAQ, per germline. The CDR3 is 13 residues long.

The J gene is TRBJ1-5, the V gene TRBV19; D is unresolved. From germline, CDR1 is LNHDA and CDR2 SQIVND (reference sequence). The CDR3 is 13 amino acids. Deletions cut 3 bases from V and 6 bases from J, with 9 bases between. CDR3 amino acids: CASSIAEGQPQHF. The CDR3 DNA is TGTGCCAGTAGTATCGCCGAGGGTCAGCCCCAGCATTTT.

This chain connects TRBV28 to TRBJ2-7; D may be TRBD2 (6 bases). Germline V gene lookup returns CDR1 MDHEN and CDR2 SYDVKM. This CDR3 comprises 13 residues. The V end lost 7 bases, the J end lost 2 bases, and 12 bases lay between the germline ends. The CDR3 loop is CASTGGTAYEQYF. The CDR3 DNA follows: TGTGCCAGCACGGGCGGGACCGCCTACGAGCAGTACTTC.

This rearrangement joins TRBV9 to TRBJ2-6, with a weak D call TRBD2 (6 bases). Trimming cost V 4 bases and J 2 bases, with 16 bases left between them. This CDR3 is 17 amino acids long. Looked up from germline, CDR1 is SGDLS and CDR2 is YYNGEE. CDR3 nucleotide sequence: TGTGCCAGCAGCTTAAAGGAGGGGATGGCTGGGGCCAACGTCCTGACTTTC. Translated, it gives CASSLKEGMAGANVLTF.

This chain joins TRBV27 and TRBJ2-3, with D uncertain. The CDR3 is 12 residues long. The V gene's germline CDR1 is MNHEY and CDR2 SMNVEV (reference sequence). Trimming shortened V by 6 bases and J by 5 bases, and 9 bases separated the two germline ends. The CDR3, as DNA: TGTGCCAGCAGCCGCTCGGGAGATACGCAGTATTTT. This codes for CASSRSGDTQYF.

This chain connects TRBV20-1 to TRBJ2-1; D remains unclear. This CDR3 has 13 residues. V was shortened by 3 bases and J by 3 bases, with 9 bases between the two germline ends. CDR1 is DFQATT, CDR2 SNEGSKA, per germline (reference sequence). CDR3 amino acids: CSASLGGYNEQFF. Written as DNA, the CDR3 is TGCAGTGCTAGTCTAGGTGGCTACAATGAGCAGTTCTTC.

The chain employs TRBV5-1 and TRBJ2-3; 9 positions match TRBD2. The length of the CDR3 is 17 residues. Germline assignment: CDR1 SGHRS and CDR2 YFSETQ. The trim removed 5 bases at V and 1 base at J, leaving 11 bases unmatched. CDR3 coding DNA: TGCGCCAGCAGGGGCGCGGGAGCGGGAGGCCGCACAGATACGCAGTATTTT. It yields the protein CASRGAGAGGRTDTQYF.

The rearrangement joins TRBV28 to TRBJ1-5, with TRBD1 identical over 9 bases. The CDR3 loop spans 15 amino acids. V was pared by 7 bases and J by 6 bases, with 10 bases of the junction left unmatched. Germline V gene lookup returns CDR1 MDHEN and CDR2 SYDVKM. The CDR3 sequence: CASTKSQGAVQPQHF. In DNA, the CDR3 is TGTGCCAGCACCAAATCACAGGGGGCGGTTCAGCCCCAGCATTTT.

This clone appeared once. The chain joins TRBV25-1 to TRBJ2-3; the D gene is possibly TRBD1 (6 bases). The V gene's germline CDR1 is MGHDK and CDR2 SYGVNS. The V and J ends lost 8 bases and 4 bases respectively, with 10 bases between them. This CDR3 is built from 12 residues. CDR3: CASGSGADTQYF. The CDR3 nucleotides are TGTGCCAGCGGTTCAGGGGCAGATACGCAGTATTTT. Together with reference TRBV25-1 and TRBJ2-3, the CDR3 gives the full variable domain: EADIYQTPRYLVIGTGKKITLECSQTMGHDKMYWYQQDPGMELHLIHYSYGVNSTEKGDLSSESTVSRIRTEHFPLTLESARPSHTSQYLCASGSGADTQYFGPGTRLTVL.

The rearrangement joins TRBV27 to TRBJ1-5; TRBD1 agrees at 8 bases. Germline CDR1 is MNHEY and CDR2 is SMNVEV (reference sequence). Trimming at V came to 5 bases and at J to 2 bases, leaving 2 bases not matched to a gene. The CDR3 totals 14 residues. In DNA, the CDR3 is TGTGCCAGCAGTCTCAGGGGGCGCAATCAGCCCCAGCATTTT. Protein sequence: CASSLRGRNQPQHF.

This CDR3 reads CASSLLVWVTGGRSRSYNEQFF. The CDR3 nucleotides are TGTGCCAGCAGTTTATTAGTCTGGGTGACGGGGGGGCGGTCGAGGTCCTACAATGAGCAGTTCTTC. The chain is built from TRBV27 and TRBJ2-1; 8 nucleotides match TRBD2. CDR3 length equals 22 residues. Germline V CDR1 and CDR2: MNHEY, SMNVEV (reference sequence). V lost 1 base, J lost 1 base, and 21 bases stayed unmatched.

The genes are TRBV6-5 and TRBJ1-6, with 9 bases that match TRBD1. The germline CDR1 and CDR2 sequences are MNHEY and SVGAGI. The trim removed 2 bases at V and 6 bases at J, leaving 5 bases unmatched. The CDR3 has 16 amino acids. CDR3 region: CASSYPPGQGNSPLHF. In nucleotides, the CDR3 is TGTGCCAGCAGTTACCCCCCGGGACAGGGTAATTCACCCCTCCACTTT.

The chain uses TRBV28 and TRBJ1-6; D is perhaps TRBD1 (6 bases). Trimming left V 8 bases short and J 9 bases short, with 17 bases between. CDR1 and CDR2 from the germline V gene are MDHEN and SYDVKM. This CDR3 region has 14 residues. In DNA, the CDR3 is TGTGCCAGCTGGCCTCAGGGGCTTCGTTCACCCCTCCACTTT. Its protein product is CASWPQGLRSPLHF.

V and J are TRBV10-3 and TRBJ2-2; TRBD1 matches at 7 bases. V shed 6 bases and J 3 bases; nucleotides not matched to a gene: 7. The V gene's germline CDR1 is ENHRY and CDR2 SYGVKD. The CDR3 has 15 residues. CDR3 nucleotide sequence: TGTGCCATCAGCTTGACAGGGAAGGACACCGGGGAGCTGTTTTTT. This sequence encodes CAISLTGKDTGELFF.

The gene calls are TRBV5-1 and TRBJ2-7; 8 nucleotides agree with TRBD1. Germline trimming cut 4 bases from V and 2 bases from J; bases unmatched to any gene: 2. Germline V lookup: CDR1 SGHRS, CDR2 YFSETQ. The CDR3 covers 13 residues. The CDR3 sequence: CASSGTGAYEQYF. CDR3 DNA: TGCGCCAGCAGCGGGACAGGAGCCTACGAGCAGTACTTC.

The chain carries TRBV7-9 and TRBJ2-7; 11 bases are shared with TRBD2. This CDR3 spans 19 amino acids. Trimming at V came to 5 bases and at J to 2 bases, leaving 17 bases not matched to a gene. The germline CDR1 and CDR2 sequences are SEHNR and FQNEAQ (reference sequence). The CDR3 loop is CASSQKGLAGGPDPYEQYF. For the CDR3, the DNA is TGTGCCAGCAGCCAAAAGGGGCTAGCGGGAGGTCCAGACCCCTACGAGCAGTACTTC.

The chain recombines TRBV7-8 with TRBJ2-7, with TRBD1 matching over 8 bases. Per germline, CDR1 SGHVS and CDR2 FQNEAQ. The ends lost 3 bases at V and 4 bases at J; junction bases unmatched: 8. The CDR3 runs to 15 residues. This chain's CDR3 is CASSFSPGTGYEQYF. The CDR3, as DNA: TGTGCCAGCAGCTTCTCACCCGGGACAGGATACGAGCAGTACTTC.

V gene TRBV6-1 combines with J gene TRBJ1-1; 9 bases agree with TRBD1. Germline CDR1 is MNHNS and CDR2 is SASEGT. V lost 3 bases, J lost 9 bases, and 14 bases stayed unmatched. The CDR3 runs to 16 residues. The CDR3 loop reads CASSDASLDRGTQAFF. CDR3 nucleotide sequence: TGTGCCAGCAGTGACGCCAGTTTAGACAGGGGGACTCAAGCTTTCTTT.

The CDR3 sequence: CASSKVRGNQPQHF. The CDR3 DNA is TGTGCCAGCAGCAAAGTGCGGGGCAATCAGCCCCAGCATTTT. The J gene is TRBJ1-5, the V gene TRBV21-1. TRBV21-1 is reported as a pseudogene. CDR3 size: 14 residues.

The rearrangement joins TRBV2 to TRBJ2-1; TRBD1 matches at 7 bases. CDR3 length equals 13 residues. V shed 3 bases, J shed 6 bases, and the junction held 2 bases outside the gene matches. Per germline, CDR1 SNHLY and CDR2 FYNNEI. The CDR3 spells CASSDGQVNEQFF. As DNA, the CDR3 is TGTGCCAGCAGTGATGGACAGGTCAATGAGCAGTTCTTC.